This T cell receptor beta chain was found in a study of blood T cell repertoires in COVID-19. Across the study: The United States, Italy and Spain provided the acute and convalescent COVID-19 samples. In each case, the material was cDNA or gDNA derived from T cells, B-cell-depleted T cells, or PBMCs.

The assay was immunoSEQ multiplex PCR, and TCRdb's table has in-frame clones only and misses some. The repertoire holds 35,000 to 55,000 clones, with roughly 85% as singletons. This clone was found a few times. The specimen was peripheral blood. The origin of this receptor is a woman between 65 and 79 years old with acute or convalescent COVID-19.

CDR3 protein: CASKMDSSEYEQYF. The CDR3 DNA follows: TGTGCCAGCAAGATGGACAGCAGTGAGTACGAGCAGTACTTC. This rearrangement joins TRBV2 to TRBJ2-7; D possibly corresponds to TRBD1 (6 bases). Trimming left V 7 bases short and J 4 bases short, with 17 bases between. Germline loops: CDR1 SNHLY, CDR2 FYNNEI. The CDR3 runs to 14 residues.